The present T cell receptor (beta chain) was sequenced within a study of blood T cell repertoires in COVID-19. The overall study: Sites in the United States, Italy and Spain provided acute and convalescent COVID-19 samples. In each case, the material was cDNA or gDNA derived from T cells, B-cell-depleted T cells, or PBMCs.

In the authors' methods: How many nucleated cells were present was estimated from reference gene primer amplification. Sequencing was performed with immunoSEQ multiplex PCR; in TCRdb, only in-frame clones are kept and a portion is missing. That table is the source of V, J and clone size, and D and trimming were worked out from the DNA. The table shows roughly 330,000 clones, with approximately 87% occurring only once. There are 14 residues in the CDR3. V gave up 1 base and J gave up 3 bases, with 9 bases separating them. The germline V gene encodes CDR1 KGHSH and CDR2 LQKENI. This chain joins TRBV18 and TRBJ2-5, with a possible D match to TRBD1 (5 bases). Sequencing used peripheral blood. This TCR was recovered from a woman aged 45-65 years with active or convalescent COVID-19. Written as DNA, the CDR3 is TGTGCCAGCTCACCACTTACAGGAGAAGAGACCCAGTACTTC. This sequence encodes CASSPLTGEETQYF.